The rows below give T cell receptor beta chains drawn from one sample of a study of T cells in Graves' hyperthyroidism and ophthalmopathy. TCRdb re-derived calls from the multiplex PCR reads in MiXCR, one entry per CDR3 protein. The sample has approximately 640,000 distinct CDR3 sequences; around 15% are singletons. Input material: blood. The receptor source for this set is a woman under 40 with Graves' hyperthyroidism. CDR3s include the opening cysteine and the closing phenylalanine or tryptophan. D genes are given only for firm matches. A clone size is listed for some rows: how often the clone was seen (once, few, many), or a class if it is expanded.

>NA|NA|TRBV19|TRBJ2-2
CASREIGTGELFF
TGTGCCAGTAGGGAAATTGGCACCGGGGAGCTGTTTTTT
>NA|NA|TRBV19|TRBJ2-7
CASSDRQNAQFWTYEQYF
TGTGCCAGTAGTGACCGACAGAATGCTCAATTTTGGACCTACGAGCAGTACTTC
>NA|many|TRBV28|TRBJ1-2
CATQTGGYGYTF
TGTGCCACCCAGACAGGAGGATATGGCTACACCTTC
>NA|many|TRBV5-5|TRBJ1-5
CASSLGSRGSNQPQHF
TGTGCCAGCAGCTTGGGGTCGCGGGGTAGCAATCAGCCCCAGCATTTT
>NA|few|TRBV6-1|TRBJ2-2
CASSEDGRKRAGELFF
TGTGCCAGCAGTGAAGATGGGCGAAAGCGGGCCGGGGAGCTGTTTTTT
>NA|NA|TRBV20-1|TRBJ1-1
CSAREPQGNTEAFF
TGCAGTGCTAGAGAACCTCAGGGGAACACTGAAGCTTTCTTT
>TRBD1|NA|TRBV29-1|TRBJ1-2
CSVVFFTGGYYGYTF
TGCAGCGTTGTGTTTTTCACAGGGGGCTACTATGGCTACACCTTC
>TRBD1|many|TRBV24-1|TRBJ1-5
CATSEWTGLSNQPQHF
TGTGCCACCAGTGAATGGACAGGGCTTAGCAATCAGCCCCAGCATTTT
>TRBD2|NA|TRBV9|TRBJ2-3
CASSKTSSPDTQYF
TGTGCCAGCAGTAAGACTAGCAGTCCAGATACGCAGTATTTT
>TRBD2|many|TRBV5-1|TRBJ2-1
CASSLGTSVNEQFF
TGCGCCAGCAGCTTGGGGACTAGCGTGAATGAGCAGTTCTTC
>TRBD2|many|TRBV7-8|TRBJ2-7
CASSSLRVLSGSLSYEQYF
TGTGCCAGCAGCTCACTTAGAGTGCTTAGCGGGAGCTTGTCCTACGAGCAGTACTTC
>NA|few|TRBV29-1|TRBJ1-2
CSVHRDGYTF
TGCAGCGTCCACAGGGATGGCTACACCTTC
>NA|NA|TRBV5-5|TRBJ1-2
CASSFESNYGYTF
TGTGCCAGCAGCTTCGAGTCTAACTATGGCTACACCTTC
>NA|few|TRBV27|TRBJ1-1
CASSLGLLTEAFF
TGTGCCAGCAGTTTAGGACTGCTCACTGAAGCTTTCTTT
>TRBD2|many|TRBV7-9|TRBJ2-7
CASSNYGGGGSYEQYF
TGTGCCAGCAGCAACTACGGGGGGGGCGGCTCCTACGAGCAGTACTTC
>NA|NA|TRBV19|TRBJ1-5
CASKARGHNQPQHF
TGTGCCAGTAAGGCAAGGGGACACAATCAGCCCCAGCATTTT
>TRBD1|NA|TRBV30|TRBJ1-3
CAWSPDFRDSSGNTIYF
TGTGCCTGGAGTCCCGATTTCCGGGACAGCTCTGGAAACACCATATATTTT
>TRBD2|many|TRBV28|TRBJ2-7
CASSPLAGEGTYEQYF
TGTGCCAGCAGTCCTCTAGCGGGAGAAGGAACCTACGAGCAGTACTTC
>NA|NA|TRBV4-3|TRBJ1-3
CASSQDSGSGNTIYF
TGCGCCAGCAGCCAAGATTCAGGGTCTGGAAACACCATATATTTT
>TRBD1|few|TRBV10-3|TRBJ2-7
CAITPTGNPYEQYF
TGTGCCATCACTCCGACAGGGAATCCTTACGAGCAGTACTTC
>TRBD2|many|TRBV6-1|TRBJ2-3
CASSRGTRGDTQYF
TGTGCCAGCAGTCGGGGGACTAGGGGGGATACGCAGTATTTT
>NA|few|TRBV7-2|TRBJ1-3
CASSLEHGYSGNTIYF
TGTGCCAGCAGCTTAGAGCACGGATACTCTGGAAACACCATATATTTT
>NA|few|TRBV29-1|TRBJ2-5
CSVAWGVETQYF
TGCAGCGTTGCGTGGGGGGTGGAGACCCAGTACTTC
>TRBD1|NA|TRBV5-4|TRBJ2-1
CASSLNRDRAYNEQFF
TGTGCCAGCAGCTTGAACCGGGACAGGGCATACAATGAGCAGTTCTTC
>TRBD2|many|TRBV28|TRBJ2-3
CAYSGGGSIADTQYF
TGTGCCTATTCGGGCGGCGGGAGTATCGCAGATACGCAGTATTTT
>TRBD1|many|TRBV6-1|TRBJ1-1
CASSKQTGANTEAFF
TGTGCCAGCAGTAAACAGACAGGGGCGAACACTGAAGCTTTCTTT
>TRBD1|NA|TRBV12-3/TRBV12-4|TRBJ1-1
CASSLTGAAFF
TGTGCCAGCAGCTTAACAGGGGCAGCTTTCTTT
>TRBD1|NA|TRBV6-9|TRBJ2-5
CASSYYRQGVGETQYF
TGTGCCAGCAGTTACTACCGACAGGGTGTAGGAGAGACCCAGTACTTC
>TRBD2|few|TRBV10-3|TRBJ2-5
CVTRGEGEETQYF
TGTGTCACACGCGGGGAGGGCGAAGAGACCCAGTACTTC
>NA|NA|TRBV4-1|TRBJ1-1
CASSSPSRAEMNTEAFF
TGCGCCAGCAGCTCACCTAGCCGGGCAGAAATGAACACTGAAGCTTTCTTT
>TRBD1|few|TRBV12-3/TRBV12-4|TRBJ2-3
CASGDGQGRTDTQYF
TGTGCCAGCGGAGACGGACAGGGCAGGACAGATACGCAGTATTTT
>NA|few|TRBV5-1|TRBJ1-3
CASSQTGRFSGNTIYF
TGCGCCAGCAGCCAGACCGGACGGTTCTCTGGAAACACCATATATTTT
>TRBD1|NA|TRBV5-1|TRBJ2-7
CASSQEPGQGASEQYF
TGCGCCAGCAGCCAAGAACCGGGACAGGGGGCGTCCGAGCAGTACTTC
>NA|NA|TRBV12-3/TRBV12-4|TRBJ2-7
CASRGAGSEQYF
TGTGCCAGCAGGGGTGCGGGATCCGAGCAGTACTTC
>TRBD1|many|TRBV11-2|TRBJ2-7
CASSPPGQGGYEQYF
TGTGCCAGCAGCCCCCCGGGACAGGGAGGCTACGAGCAGTACTTC
>NA|many|TRBV27|TRBJ1-5
CASRGLANQPQHF
TGTGCCAGCAGGGGGCTTGCAAATCAGCCCCAGCATTTT
>TRBD2|NA|TRBV28|TRBJ2-3
CASIPTAGTRLLEGTDTQYF
TGTGCCAGCATTCCAACCGCCGGGACTAGACTATTAGAAGGCACAGATACGCAGTATTTT
>NA|many|TRBV27|TRBJ1-2
CASSSNSGANYGYTF
TGTGCCAGCAGTTCGAATTCAGGGGCTAACTATGGCTACACCTTC
>NA|many|TRBV6-1|TRBJ2-5
CASSRGIQETQYF
TGTGCCAGCTCCCGGGGGATCCAAGAGACCCAGTACTTC
>TRBD1|few|TRBV14|TRBJ1-1
CASSQAGTGRAFF
TGTGCCAGCAGCCAAGCCGGGACAGGGCGAGCTTTCTTT